This T cell receptor beta chain was found in a study of identical twins listed by TCRdb under 2016. About the full investigation: The study deep-sequenced TCR alpha and beta repertoires from monozygotic twins, unrelated adults of various ages and cord blood to test whether fetal clonotypes persist. To rule out contamination, replicate twin experiments were performed at different times with different library preparation protocols.

V drops 3 bases and J drops 6 bases, leaving 10 bases in between. Its CDR3 holds 14 amino acids, cysteine through phenylalanine. CDR3 DNA is the only sequence kept; it has 42 bases, read in frame from the first base. CDR1 KGHDR and CDR2 SFDVKD are derived from the germline V gene. General findings and caveats noted by the study authors: Out-of-frame TCR alpha sharing in monozygotic twins was systematically underestimated by recombination models, whereas sharing between unrelated individuals was in agreement with the recombination models. Conclusions relied on cross-sectional statistical analysis, since the same donors could not be followed over many years. Fewer insertions were carried by abundant cord blood beta clonotypes; a weaker similar trend was observed in young adult naive repertoires, while no such trend was observed in memory repertoires. Compared with coincidental sharing between unrelated individuals, out-of-frame TCR alpha sequences shared between twins showed an excess of sequences with low generation probability. Invariant T cells such as MAIT and iNKT could partly confound zero-insertion analyses, although diverse VJ usage argued against such confounding for most clonotypes. In beta out-of-frame sequences, excess twin sharing was weaker, because having fewer shared sequences lowered the signal-to-noise ratio.

Only a few counts were recorded for this clonotype. There is no known antigen for this receptor. The record has no base qualities; no much larger clone is one base away. Libraries were made using 5' RACE. TCRdb lists the instrument as Illumina HiSeq 2000. A universal primer binding site was introduced by template switching, and a unique molecular identifier was present in the final cDNA, enabling accurate counting of TCR cDNA molecules. Specific primers in the conserved constant-segment region were used to synthesize first-strand cDNA for the TCR alpha and beta chains. Each cDNA library was double barcoded, with a SMART-Mk sample barcode plus Illumina barcodes, to control for contamination. TruSeq adapter sequences and Illumina sample barcodes were added in two successive PCR steps. Sequencing of the TCR alpha and beta cDNA libraries was done on the Illumina HiSeq platform using custom primers. As for the authors' bioinformatics: MiGEC was used to process raw reads and extract unique molecular identifiers, and MiXCR was used to find CDR3 positions. For each individual, recombination models were inferred using an EM algorithm with the repgenHMM and IGoR tools. The analysis of shared clonotypes was done with the tcR package in R, with sharing normalized by the product of cloneset sizes. To study raw recombination free of thymic and clonal selection effects, out-of-frame nonproductive sequences were analyzed. The public sequencing data were trimmed at Q25 with fastp and processed into clonotypes with MiXCR by TCRdb, which kept only in-frame beta chains. When rows share a CDR3 protein, they turn into one entry using the most common DNA and genes. TCRdb's processing, not the authors' own work, is the source of the V and J calls. The sample table lists under 400,000 distinct CDR3 sequences, 9% to 10% of them with a count of one. 7.5% to 9.5% of the sample goes to the ten largest clones.

All donors were healthy Caucasians. The study also sequenced three unrelated non-twin adults: a male aged 18 to 30, a male aged 50 to 60 and a female aged 50 to 60. Miltenyi CD45RO+ enrichment and human naive T-cell isolation kits were used to isolate memory (CD45RO+) and naive T cells from PBMC. This TCR came from a woman between 45 and 60 years old in good health. The chain employs TRBV24-1 and TRBJ2-2, with no reliable assignment of the D segment. Sequences were obtained from naive T cells sorted from blood. The sample's cell subset or site, from its label and the paper: cells isolated with a human naive T-cell isolation kit. The DNA reads as follows: TGTGCCACCAGTGATCGGGTGGTGGCCGGGGAGCTGTTTTTT. Its protein product is CATSDRVVAGELFF.